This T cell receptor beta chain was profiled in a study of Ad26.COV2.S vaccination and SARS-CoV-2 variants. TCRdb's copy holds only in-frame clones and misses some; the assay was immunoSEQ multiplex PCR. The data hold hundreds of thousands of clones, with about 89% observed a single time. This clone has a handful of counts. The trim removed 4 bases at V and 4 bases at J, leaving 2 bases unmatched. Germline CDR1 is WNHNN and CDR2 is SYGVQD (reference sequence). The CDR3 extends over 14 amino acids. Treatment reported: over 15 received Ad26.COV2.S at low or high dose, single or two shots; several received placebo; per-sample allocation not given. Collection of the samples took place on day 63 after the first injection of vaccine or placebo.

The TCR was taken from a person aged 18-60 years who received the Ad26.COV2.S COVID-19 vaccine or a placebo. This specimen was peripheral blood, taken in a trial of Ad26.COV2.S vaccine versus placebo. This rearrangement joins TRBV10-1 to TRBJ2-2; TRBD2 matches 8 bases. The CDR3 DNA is TGCGCCAGCAGTGTAGCGGGATTCACCGGGGAGCTGTTTTTT. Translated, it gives CASSVAGFTGELFF.